Below are 14 T cell receptor beta chains sequenced from a single sample in a study of cytomegalovirus exposure and HLA in healthy donors. 13 Jbeta primers and 60 Vbeta primers were used for the PCR. Some clones are missing from TCRdb's copy, which holds only in-frame ones; the method was immunoSEQ multiplex PCR. The table shows 120,000 or so clones, with 79% occurring only once. Sequencing was done on a sample of PBMCs. The receptors were sampled from a man younger than 30 in good health and CMV-seronegative.

The genes are TRBV27 and TRBJ2-7; 11 nucleotides match TRBD2. There are 15 residues in the CDR3. J gave up 2 bases and V 2 bases, and 2 bases lay outside the gene matches. Germline-derived CDR1 and CDR2 are MNHEY and SMNVEV (reference sequence). CDR3 sequence reads: CASSLVAGGPYEQYV. The CDR3 DNA is TGTGCCAGCAGTTTAGTAGCGGGAGGGCCCTACGAGCAGTACGTC.

About this clone: The DNA is omitted, as the CDR3 cannot be located on it reliably, and the CDR3 follows TCRdb's listing. The V call is TRBV6-6, the J call TRBJ2-1; the table's D call of TRBD2 was not tested on the DNA. The CDR3 length is 13 residues, termini included. CDR1 is MNHNY and CDR2 is SVGAGI in the germline V gene (reference sequence). Here the CDR3 reads CASSTSRGNEQFF.

The J gene is TRBJ1-4, the V gene TRBV5-1, with 7 bases identical to TRBD1. The ends lost 4 bases at V and 0 bases at J; junction bases unmatched: 0. Germline V gene data show CDR1 as SGHRS and CDR2 as YFSETQ. This CDR3 is 14 amino acids long. CDR3 residues: CASSGTATNEKLFF. The CDR3, as DNA: TGCGCCAGCAGCGGGACAGCAACTAATGAAAAACTGTTTTTT.

The chain uses TRBV4-2 and TRBJ2-3, with a weak D call TRBD2 (6 bases). Trimming shortened V by 1 base and J by 3 bases, and 11 bases separated the two germline ends. This CDR3 contains 15 residues. Germline-derived CDR1 and CDR2 are LGHNA and YNFKEQ. The CDR3, as DNA: TGTGCCAGCAGCCAAGTTGGAGGGGCTACAGATACGCAGTATTTT. Amino acid sequence: CASSQVGGATDTQYF.

The J gene is TRBJ2-1, the V gene TRBV4-3; TRBD1 agrees at 12 bases. There are 15 residues in the CDR3. Germline loops: CDR1 LGHNA, CDR2 YSLEER. The V segment lost 3 bases and the J segment 9 bases; nucleotides outside the gene matches: 6. CDR3 in amino acids: CASSQYRDRGREQFF. CDR3 in DNA: TGCGCCAGCAGCCAGTACCGGGACAGGGGGCGTGAGCAGTTCTTC.

This clone appeared once. Sequence at one end of the junction differs from germline and may be a read error. The V and J genes are TRBV10-3 and TRBJ2-2, with TRBD1 identical over 7 bases. CDR3 size: 17 residues. The germline CDR1 and CDR2 sequences are ENHRY and SYGVKD. The chain's CDR3 is CAISDLTGVGNTGELVF. CDR3 in DNA: TGTGCCATCAGTGACCTCACAGGGGTCGGGAACACCGGGGAGCTGGTTTTT.

V gene TRBV4-2 combines with J gene TRBJ1-6; 7 bases are a match to TRBD1. The V gene's germline CDR1 is LGHNA and CDR2 YNFKEQ. J gave up 14 bases and V 1 base, and 8 bases lay outside the gene matches. The CDR3 runs 14 residues. Written as DNA, the CDR3 is TGTGCCAGCAGCCAAGCAGGGGGTGATAAGACCCTCCACTTT. This encodes CASSQAGGDKTLHF.

The V and J genes are TRBV5-4 and TRBJ2-7, with D maybe TRBD2 (5 bases). V lost 0 bases, J lost 4 bases, and 5 bases lay in between. CDR1 and CDR2 (germline): SGHNT, YYREEE (reference sequence). The CDR3 is made up of 12 amino acids. CDR3 loop: CASSLGTYEQYF. CDR3 sequence (DNA): TGTGCCAGCAGCTTGGGGACTTACGAGCAGTACTTC.

The V call is TRBV7-9, the J call TRBJ1-2; a weak D match, TRBD1 (5 bases). Germline CDR1 reads SEHNR; CDR2 reads FQNEAQ (reference sequence). Trimming cost V 2 bases and J 6 bases, with 19 bases left between them. This CDR3 comprises 16 residues. CDR3 coding DNA: TGTGCCAGCAGCTTAAGTAGGCAGGGTCCTTTGAATGGCTACACCTTC. Its protein is CASSLSRQGPLNGYTF. Variable domain in full (rest from reference TRBV7-9 and TRBJ1-2): DTGVSQNPRHKITKRGQNVTFRCDPISEHNRLYWYRQTLGQGPEFLTYFQNEAQLEKSRLLSDRFSAERPKGSFSTLEIQRTEQGDSAMYLCASSLSRQGPLNGYTFGSGTRLTVV.

The chain uses TRBV7-2 and TRBJ2-6; D remains unclear. CDR3 size: 18 residues. Germline lookup yields CDR1 SGHTA and CDR2 FQGNSA. V dropped 1 base and J dropped 0 bases, with 13 bases sitting between them. DNA of the CDR3: TGTGCCAGCAGCTTAGTGGGCACGGTCCGCTCTGGGGCCAACGTCCTGACTTTC. This encodes CASSLVGTVRSGANVLTF.

This clone was seen a handful of times. The rearrangement joins TRBV6-5 to TRBJ2-7, with TRBD2 as a possible D gene (7 bases). This CDR3 has 15 residues. Trimming stripped 2 bases from V and 4 bases from J, with 15 bases between. Germline V CDR1 and CDR2: MNHEY, SVGAGI. The CDR3 nucleotides read TGTGCCAGCAGTTACGGGCAGGGGAGGGCTTACGAGCAGTACGTC. Translating it yields CASSYGQGRAYEQYV.

The chain has TRBV29-1 and TRBJ1-2, with 7 bases identical to TRBD1. The CDR3 has 13 amino acids. V lost 7 bases to trimming and J lost 6 bases; unmatched junction nucleotides: 11. Germline lookup yields CDR1 SQVTM and CDR2 ANQGSEA. CDR3 region: CSADDRDVNGYTF. The CDR3 DNA follows: TGCAGCGCCGATGACAGGGATGTGAATGGCTACACCTTC.

The chain recombines TRBV7-8 with TRBJ2-1; 9 positions match TRBD2. Trimming at V came to 4 bases and at J to 8 bases, leaving 12 bases not matched to a gene. The CDR3 runs to 16 residues. Per germline, CDR1 SGHVS and CDR2 FQNEAQ. The CDR3 sequence: CASSSLAGKLYYEQFF. The DNA for the CDR3 is TGTGCCAGCAGCTCCCTAGCGGGAAAGCTCTATTATGAGCAGTTCTTC.

The CDR3: CASSSPERVWYNEQFF. In DNA form, the CDR3 reads TGTGCCAGCAGTTCGCCGGAGCGGGTTTGGTACAATGAGCAGTTCTTC. This chain joins TRBV28 and TRBJ2-1; D possibly corresponds to TRBD2 (6 bases). This CDR3 region has 16 residues. Per germline, CDR1 MDHEN and CDR2 SYDVKM. Deletions cut 4 bases from V and 4 bases from J, with 17 bases between.